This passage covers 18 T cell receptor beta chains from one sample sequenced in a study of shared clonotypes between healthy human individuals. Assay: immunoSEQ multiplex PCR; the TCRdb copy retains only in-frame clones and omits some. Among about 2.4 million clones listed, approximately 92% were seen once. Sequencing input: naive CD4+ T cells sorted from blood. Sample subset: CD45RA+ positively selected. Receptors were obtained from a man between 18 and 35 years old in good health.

Here the CDR3 DNA reads TGTGCCATCAGTGGGGGTGGGGGTGCGGTTTACGAGCAGTACTTC. This encodes CAISGGGGAVYEQYF. The chain combines TRBV10-3 with TRBJ2-7; either TRBD1 or TRBD2 may fit D (5 bases each). Germline CDR1 is ENHRY and CDR2 is SYGVKD. The CDR3 covers 15 residues. Trimming stripped 4 bases from V and 4 bases from J, with 17 bases between.

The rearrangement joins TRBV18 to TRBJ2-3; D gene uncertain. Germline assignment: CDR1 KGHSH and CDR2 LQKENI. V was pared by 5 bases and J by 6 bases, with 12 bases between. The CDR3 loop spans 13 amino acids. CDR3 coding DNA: TGTGCCAGCTCAAATGAGGTACGGGATACGCAGTATTTT. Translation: CASSNEVRDTQYF.

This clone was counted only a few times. The DNA of the CDR3 is TGTGCCAGCCAGGGGGCTTCCTATAATTCACCCCTCCACTTT. This encodes CASQGASYNSPLHF. The chain couples TRBV6-5 to TRBJ1-6; 8 bases fit TRBD1. Per the germline V gene, CDR1 is MNHEY and CDR2 is SVGAGI. The CDR3 contains 14 residues. Trimming at V came to 8 bases and at J to 1 base, leaving 1 base not matched to a gene.

Here the CDR3 DNA reads TGCGCCAGCAGCGGGACTATAGCCAAAAACATTCAGTACTTC. Protein product: CASSGTIAKNIQYF. The chain links TRBV5-1 to TRBJ2-4; 7 positions agree with TRBD2. The junction had 1 base not matched to a gene; V was cut back by 4 bases and J by 0 bases. Germline CDR1 is SGHRS and CDR2 is YFSETQ. This CDR3 spans 14 amino acids.

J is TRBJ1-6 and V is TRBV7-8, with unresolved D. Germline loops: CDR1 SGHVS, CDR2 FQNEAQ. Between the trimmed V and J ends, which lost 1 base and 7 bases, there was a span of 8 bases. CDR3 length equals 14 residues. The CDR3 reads CASSLDGWNSPLHF. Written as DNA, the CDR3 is TGTGCCAGCAGCTTAGACGGATGGAATTCACCCCTCCACTTT.

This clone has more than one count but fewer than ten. For the CDR3, the DNA is TGTGCCAGCAGCCTAGTTTATCAGAACACTGAAGCTTTCTTT. This gives the protein CASSLVYQNTEAFF. V usage is TRBV28 and J usage is TRBJ1-1; the D is unclear. Germline lookup yields CDR1 MDHEN and CDR2 SYDVKM. V was trimmed by 6 bases and J by 1 base, leaving 12 bases between them. This CDR3 is built from 14 residues.

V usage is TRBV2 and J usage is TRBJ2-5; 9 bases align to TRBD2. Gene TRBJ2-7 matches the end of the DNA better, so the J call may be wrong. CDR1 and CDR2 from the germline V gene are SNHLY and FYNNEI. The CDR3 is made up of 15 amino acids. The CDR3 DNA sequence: TGTGCCAGCAGTGATGTACTAGCGGGCACCTACGAGCAGTACTTC. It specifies CASSDVLAGTYEQYF.

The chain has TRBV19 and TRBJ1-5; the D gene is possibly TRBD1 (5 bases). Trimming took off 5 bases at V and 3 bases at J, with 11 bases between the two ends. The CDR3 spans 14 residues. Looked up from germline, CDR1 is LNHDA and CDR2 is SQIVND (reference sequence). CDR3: CASSRDRVNQPQHF. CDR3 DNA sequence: TGTGCCAGTAGTCGCGACAGAGTCAATCAGCCCCAGCATTTT.

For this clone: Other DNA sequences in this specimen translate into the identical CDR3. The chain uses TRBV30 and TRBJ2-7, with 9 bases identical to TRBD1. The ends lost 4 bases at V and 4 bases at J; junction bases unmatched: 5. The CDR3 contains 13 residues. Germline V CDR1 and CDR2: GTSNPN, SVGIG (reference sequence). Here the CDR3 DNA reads TGTGCCTGGACCCGACAGGGGGGATACGAGCAGTACTTC. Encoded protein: CAWTRQGGYEQYF.

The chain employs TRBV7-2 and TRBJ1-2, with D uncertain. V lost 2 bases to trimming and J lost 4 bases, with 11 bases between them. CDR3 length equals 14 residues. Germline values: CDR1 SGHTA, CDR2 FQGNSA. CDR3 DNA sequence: TGTGCCAGCAGCTTAACAGCGGGAGCCTATGGCTACACCTTC. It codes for CASSLTAGAYGYTF.

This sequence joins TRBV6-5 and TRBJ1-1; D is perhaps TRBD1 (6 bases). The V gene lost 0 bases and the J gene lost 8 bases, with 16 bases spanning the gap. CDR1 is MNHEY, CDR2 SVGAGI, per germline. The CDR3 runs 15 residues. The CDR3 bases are TGTGCCAGCAGTTACTCGTTCTTCCCGGGGACAGAAGCTTTCTTT. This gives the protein CASSYSFFPGTEAFF.

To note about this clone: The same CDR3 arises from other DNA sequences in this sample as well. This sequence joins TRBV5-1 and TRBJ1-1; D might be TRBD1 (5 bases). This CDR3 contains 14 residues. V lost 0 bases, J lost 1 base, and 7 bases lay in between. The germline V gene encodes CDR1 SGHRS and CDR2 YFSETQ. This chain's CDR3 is CASSLGGSNTEAFF. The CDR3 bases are TGCGCCAGCAGCTTGGGGGGCTCGAACACTGAAGCTTTCTTT.

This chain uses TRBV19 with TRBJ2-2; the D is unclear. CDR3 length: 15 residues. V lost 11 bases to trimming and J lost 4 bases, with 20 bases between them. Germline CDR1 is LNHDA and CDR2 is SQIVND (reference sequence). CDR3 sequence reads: CASKLAGPITGELFF. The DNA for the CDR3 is TGTGCCTCGAAGTTGGCAGGACCTATCACCGGGGAGCTGTTTTTT.

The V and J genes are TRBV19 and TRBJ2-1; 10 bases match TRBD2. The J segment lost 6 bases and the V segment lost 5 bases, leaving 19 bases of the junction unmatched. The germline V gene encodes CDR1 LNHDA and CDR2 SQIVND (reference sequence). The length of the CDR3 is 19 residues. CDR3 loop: CASSALQEASGRLINEQFF. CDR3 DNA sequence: TGTGCCAGTAGTGCCCTGCAAGAAGCTAGCGGGAGACTGATCAATGAGCAGTTCTTC.

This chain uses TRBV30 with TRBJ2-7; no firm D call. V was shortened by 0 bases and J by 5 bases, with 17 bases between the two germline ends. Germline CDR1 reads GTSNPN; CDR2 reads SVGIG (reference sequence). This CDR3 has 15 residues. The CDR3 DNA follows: TGTGCCTGGAGTGTAAAAAGTCCAACCCCCCACGAGCAGTACTTC. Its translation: CAWSVKSPTPHEQYF.

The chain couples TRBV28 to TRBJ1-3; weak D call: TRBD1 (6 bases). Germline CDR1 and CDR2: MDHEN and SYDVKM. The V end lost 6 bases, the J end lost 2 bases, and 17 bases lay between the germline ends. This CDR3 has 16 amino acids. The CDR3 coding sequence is TGTGCCAGCAGCCCCTCAGGGGTATCACCTGGAAACACCATATATTTT. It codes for CASSPSGVSPGNTIYF.

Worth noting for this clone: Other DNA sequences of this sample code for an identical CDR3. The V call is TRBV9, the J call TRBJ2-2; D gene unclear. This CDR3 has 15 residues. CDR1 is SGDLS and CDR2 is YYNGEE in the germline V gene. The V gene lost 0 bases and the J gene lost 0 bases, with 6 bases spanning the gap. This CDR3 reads CASSVGLANTGELFF. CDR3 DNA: TGTGCCAGCAGCGTAGGGCTCGCGAACACCGGGGAGCTGTTTTTT.

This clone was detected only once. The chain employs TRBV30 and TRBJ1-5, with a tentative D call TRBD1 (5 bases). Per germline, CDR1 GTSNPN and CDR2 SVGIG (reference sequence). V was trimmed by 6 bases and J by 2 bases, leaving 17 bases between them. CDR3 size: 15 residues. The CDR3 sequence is CACTLSGGGNQPQHF. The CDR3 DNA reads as TGTGCCTGCACCCTATCGGGGGGTGGCAATCAGCCCCAGCATTTT. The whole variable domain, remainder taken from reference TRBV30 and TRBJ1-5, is SQTIHQWPATLVQPVGSPLSLECTVEGTSNPNLYWYRQAAGRGLQLLFYSVGIGQISSEVPQNLSASRPQDRQFILSSKKLLLSDSGFYLCACTLSGGGNQPQHFGDGTRLSIL.